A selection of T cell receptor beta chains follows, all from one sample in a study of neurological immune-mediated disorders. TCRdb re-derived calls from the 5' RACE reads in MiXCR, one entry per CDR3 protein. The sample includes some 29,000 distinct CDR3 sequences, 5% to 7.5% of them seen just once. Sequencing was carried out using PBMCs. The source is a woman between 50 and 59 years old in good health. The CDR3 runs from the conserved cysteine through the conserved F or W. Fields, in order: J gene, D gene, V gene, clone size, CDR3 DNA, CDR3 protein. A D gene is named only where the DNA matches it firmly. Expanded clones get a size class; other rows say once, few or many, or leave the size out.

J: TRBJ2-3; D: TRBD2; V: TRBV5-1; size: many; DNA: TGCGCCAGCAGCATGGGACTAGCGGGAGGCCTGGGGGGCACAGATACGCAGTATTTT; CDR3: CASSMGLAGGLGGTDTQYF
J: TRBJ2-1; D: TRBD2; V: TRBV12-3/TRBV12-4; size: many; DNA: TGTGCCAGCAGTTTGAGCGGGAGAAGAAGTGAGCAGTTCTTC; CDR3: CASSLSGRRSEQFF
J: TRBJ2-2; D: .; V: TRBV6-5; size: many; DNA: TGTGCCAGCAGTTTGGACTCGGGGTTGGGCGGGGAGCTGTTTTTT; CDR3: CASSLDSGLGGELFF
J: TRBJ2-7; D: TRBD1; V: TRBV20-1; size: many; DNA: TGCAGTGCTCCTGGGACAGCAGTTTACGAGCAGTACTTC; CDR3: CSAPGTAVYEQYF
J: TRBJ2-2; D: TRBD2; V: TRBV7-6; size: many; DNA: TGTGCCAGCCGGGGGGCCGGGGAGCTGTTTTTT; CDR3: CASRGAGELFF
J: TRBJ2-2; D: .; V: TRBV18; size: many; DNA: TGTGCCAGCTCACCAAGCCAGAACACCGGGGAGCTGTTTTTT; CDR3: CASSPSQNTGELFF
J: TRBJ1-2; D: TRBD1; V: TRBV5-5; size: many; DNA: TGTGCCAGCAGCACCGACAGGGGGCTCGACTTATATGGCTACACCTTC; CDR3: CASSTDRGLDLYGYTF
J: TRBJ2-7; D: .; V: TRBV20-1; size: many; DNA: TGCAGTGCTAGTGGGCAGCTTAACTACGAGCAGTACTTC; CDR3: CSASGQLNYEQYF
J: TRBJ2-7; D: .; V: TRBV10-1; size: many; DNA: TGCGCCGGAGGGAAAGAGGGGGGGTACGAGCAGTACTTC; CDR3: CAGGKEGGYEQYF
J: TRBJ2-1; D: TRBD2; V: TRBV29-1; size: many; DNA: TGCAGCGCCGGACTAGCGGGGACCTACAATGAGCAGTTCTTC; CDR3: CSAGLAGTYNEQFF
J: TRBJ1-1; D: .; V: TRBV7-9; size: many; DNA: TGTGCCAGCAGCTCCAGTAGCAGGAACACTGAAGCTTTCTTT; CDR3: CASSSSSRNTEAFF
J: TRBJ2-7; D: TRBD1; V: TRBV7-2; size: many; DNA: TGTGCCAGCAGCCCGAATCCGGGACAGGGATCCCACGAGCAGTACTTC; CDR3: CASSPNPGQGSHEQYF
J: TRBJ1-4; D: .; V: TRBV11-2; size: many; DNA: TGTGCCAGCAGCTTTTCTGGCAGGGAAGGTGAAAAACTGTTTTTT; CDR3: CASSFSGREGEKLFF
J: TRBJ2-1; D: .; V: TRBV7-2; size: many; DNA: TGTGCCAGCAGCATAAGACAGGTTGGATCCTACAATGAGCAGTTCTTC; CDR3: CASSIRQVGSYNEQFF
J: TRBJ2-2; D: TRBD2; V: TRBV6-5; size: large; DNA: TGTGCCAGCACTAATGCGGGGGGACTTCGCACCGGGGAGCTGTTTTTT; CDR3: CASTNAGGLRTGELFF
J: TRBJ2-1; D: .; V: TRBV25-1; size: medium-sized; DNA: TGTGCCAGCATGCCCAACCCGGGGAAGAGCTCCTACAATGAGCAGTTCTTC; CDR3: CASMPNPGKSSYNEQFF
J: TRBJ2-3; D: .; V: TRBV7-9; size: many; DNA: TGTGCCAGCGCCGAGTCAGATACGCAGTATTTT; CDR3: CASAESDTQYF
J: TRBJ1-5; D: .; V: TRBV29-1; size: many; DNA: TGCAGCGTTTCTCTCAGCGGTCAGCCCCAGCATTTT; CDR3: CSVSLSGQPQHF
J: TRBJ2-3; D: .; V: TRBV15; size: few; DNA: TGTGCCACCAGCAGAGATTGGCCAAGGGGCACAGATACGCAGTATTTT; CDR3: CATSRDWPRGTDTQYF
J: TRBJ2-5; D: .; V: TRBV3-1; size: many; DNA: TGTGCCAGCAGCCTCGGGACCACCACACAAGAGACCCAGTACTTC; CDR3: CASSLGTTTQETQYF
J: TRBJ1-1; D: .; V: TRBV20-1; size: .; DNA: TGCAGTGCCCGGGGGGGCTTTGGCACTGAAGCTTTCTTT; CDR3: CSARGGFGTEAFF
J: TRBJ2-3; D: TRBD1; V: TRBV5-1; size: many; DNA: TGCGCCAGCAGCACCAGACAGGGGGTCGGCACAGATACGCAGTATTTT; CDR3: CASSTRQGVGTDTQYF
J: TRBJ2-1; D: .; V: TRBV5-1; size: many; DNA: TGCGCCAGCAGTTTGGGCGGGTCCGAATTCAATGAGCAGTTCTTC; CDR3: CASSLGGSEFNEQFF
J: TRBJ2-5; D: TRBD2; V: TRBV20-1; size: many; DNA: TGCAGTGCTAGAGGGGGGGGAGAGACCCAGTACTTC; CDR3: CSARGGGETQYF
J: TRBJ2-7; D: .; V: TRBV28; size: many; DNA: TGTGCCAGCAGGCTAGGACGGGGTTGGTCCTACGAGCAGTACTTC; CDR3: CASRLGRGWSYEQYF
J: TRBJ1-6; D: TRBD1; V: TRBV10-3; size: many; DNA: TGTGCCATCAGTGAAGGGACAGGCCCTTCACCCCTCCACTTT; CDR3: CAISEGTGPSPLHF